This note documents a single T cell receptor (beta chain) sequence. The antigen is unknown. Trimming removed 8 bases at V and 3 bases at J, with 13 bases between. This CDR3 has 13 residues. Researchers took RNA transcripts and amplified the TCR beta CDR3 regions from them. First-round RT-PCR targeting the TCR CDR3 was performed with the HTBI primer set. From the multiplex PCR reads, TCRdb called clonotypes with MiXCR, one entry per CDR3 protein. The table shows approximately 380,000 distinct CDR3 sequences, with over 12% occurring only once. Diagnosis relied on clinical symptoms, serum thyroxine and TRAb, thyroid ultrasound and orbital computed tomography. Fresh peripheral blood, 10 ml, yielded the PBMCs. This specimen comes from a study of T cells in Graves' hyperthyroidism and ophthalmopathy. Study-level results: Most thyroid clonotypes that were expanded above 0.001 also turned up in blood.

Material for sequencing was blood. The chain uses TRBV12-3 or TRBV12-4 and TRBJ1-1; D gene unclear. The receptor was isolated from a man in his fifties with Graves' ophthalmopathy. The CDR3 DNA follows: TGTGCCAGCGGGCGGAAAGGTGACACTGAAGCTTTCTTT. This translates into CASGRKGDTEAFF.